Below, 12 T cell receptor beta chains from the same sample are listed, as sequenced in a study of regulatory and conventional T cells in RAG deficiency. TCRdb's table, derived via immunoSEQ multiplex PCR, lists solely in-frame clones and lacks some. The data show approximately 48,000 clones, 70% to 90% seen once. Conventional CD4+ T cells were sorted from blood as CD25-low CD127-high cells. These data were also reused for a study on regulatory T cells. That report notes: The PCR used 52 TRBV and 13 TRBJ primers.

Sequenced sample: CD4+ effector T cells sorted from blood. Source of these receptors: a human donor in good health.

The CDR3 sequence: CASSPPGQGGQPQHF. The CDR3 DNA follows: TGTGCCAGCTCACCACCAGGACAGGGTGGGCAGCCCCAGCATTTT. The J gene is TRBJ1-5, the V gene TRBV18; 8 bases are shared with TRBD1. V lost 0 bases to trimming and J lost 7 bases; unmatched junction nucleotides: 5. Looked up from germline, CDR1 is KGHSH and CDR2 is LQKENI. The CDR3 runs to 15 residues.

This sequence joins TRBV7-8 and TRBJ1-1; a possible D gene is TRBD1 (5 bases). V was trimmed by 2 bases and J by 1 base, leaving 8 bases between them. Per germline, CDR1 SGHVS and CDR2 FQNEAQ. The CDR3 covers 14 residues. The CDR3 reads CASSLMGGNTEAFF. DNA of the CDR3: TGTGCCAGCAGCTTAATGGGGGGGAACACTGAAGCTTTCTTT.

The gene calls are TRBV28 and TRBJ1-5; D uncertain. Germline lookup yields CDR1 MDHEN and CDR2 SYDVKM. The V and J ends lost 5 bases and 1 base respectively, with 18 bases between them. The CDR3 sequence is 17 residues long. As DNA, the CDR3 is TGTGCCAGCAGTGGCGACCTGAGGGTTCTCAGCAATCAGCCCCAGCATTTT. The encoded protein is CASSGDLRVLSNQPQHF.

The chain joins TRBV11-3 to TRBJ1-1; the D gene is possibly TRBD1 (5 bases). The length of the CDR3 is 16 residues. The germline V gene encodes CDR1 SGHNT and CDR2 YENEEA. Trimming shortened V by 1 base and J by 0 bases, and 12 bases separated the two germline ends. The CDR3 sequence is CASSLAGVVMNTEAFF. The CDR3 bases are TGTGCCAGCAGCTTAGCGGGGGTAGTCATGAACACTGAAGCTTTCTTT.

The J gene is TRBJ2-5, the V gene TRBV27; D possibly matches TRBD1 or TRBD2 (5 bases each). The J call may not be correct, given that the DNA end is closer to TRBJ2-7. This CDR3 comprises 14 residues. Germline CDR1 MNHEY, CDR2 SMNVEV (reference sequence). This CDR3 is CASKGRQMGHEQYF. The CDR3, as DNA: TGTGCCAGCAAGGGACGGCAGATGGGCCACGAGCAGTACTTC.

J is TRBJ2-5 and V is TRBV4-1, with TRBD2 matching 7 bases. Unmatched junction bases numbered 2, after V lost 4 bases and J lost 3 bases. The CDR3 is 13 amino acids. Germline CDR1 and CDR2: MGHRA and YSYEKL. The CDR3 sequence: CASSPGGEETQYF. CDR3 DNA sequence: TGCGCCAGCAGCCCTGGGGGGGAAGAGACCCAGTACTTC.

The V and J genes are TRBV19 and TRBJ2-5, with D perhaps matching TRBD1 (5 bases). Germline CDR1 reads LNHDA; CDR2 reads SQIVND (reference sequence). Trimming took 7 bases from V and 0 from J, leaving 18 bases between them. CDR3 length equals 16 residues. CDR3 DNA: TGTGCCAGTATGGGGCCCTTTTTCCTGTACCAAGAGACCCAGTACTTC. The encoded protein is CASMGPFFLYQETQYF.

The gene calls are TRBV2 and TRBJ2-1; 9 bases are a match to TRBD1. Trimming cost V 6 bases and J 6 bases; bases outside gene matches: 12. The CDR3 length is 16 residues. CDR1 and CDR2 (germline): SNHLY, FYNNEI. Here the CDR3 reads CASSDPPGTGFNEQFF. The CDR3 nucleotides are TGTGCCAGCAGCGACCCTCCCGGGACAGGGTTCAATGAGCAGTTCTTC.

In DNA, the CDR3 is TGTGCCAGCAGCGCTTTTCACAGGGGGGAGACTGAAGCTTTCTTT. Its protein product is CASSAFHRGETEAFF. This chain joins TRBV6-1 and TRBJ1-1, with 8 bases matching TRBD1. The J segment lost 5 bases and the V segment lost 6 bases, leaving 11 bases of the junction unmatched. Germline V CDR1 and CDR2: MNHNS, SASEGT. CDR3 length: 15 amino acids.

The chain combines TRBV30 with TRBJ2-7; unclear D gene. The J call may be incorrect, as the DNA end agrees better with TRBJ2-5. The V gene's germline CDR1 is GTSNPN and CDR2 SVGIG (reference sequence). The CDR3 runs 14 residues. The CDR3 sequence: CAWSVGSPGGTQYF. CDR3 nucleotides: TGTGCCTGGAGTGTCGGCAGTCCGGGTGGGACCCAGTACTTC.

The J gene is TRBJ2-5, the V gene TRBV5-1, with D unresolved. In germline, CDR1 is SGHRS, CDR2 YFSETQ. V gave up 0 bases and J gave up 5 bases, with 8 bases separating them. The CDR3 runs 13 residues. CDR3 in amino acids: CASSLAHGETQYF. In DNA, the CDR3 is TGCGCCAGCAGCTTGGCCCATGGGGAGACCCAGTACTTC.

The chain uses TRBV9 and TRBJ1-4; D gene uncertain. Trimming pared 1 base from V and 0 bases from J, leaving 7 bases between. The CDR3 is 15 amino acids. The germline V gene has CDR1 SGDLS and CDR2 YYNGEE. In nucleotides, the CDR3 is TGTGCCAGCAGCGTATATGGATCAACTAATGAAAAACTGTTTTTT. Protein sequence: CASSVYGSTNEKLFF.